A selection of T cell receptor beta chains follows, all from one sample in a study of blood T cell repertoires in COVID-19. Sequencing used immunoSEQ multiplex PCR; TCRdb keeps in-frame clones, though not all of them. Counted here are hundreds of thousands of clones, roughly 80% occurring once; the ten biggest clones make up approximately 5%. The material sequenced was PBMCs or T cells enriched from blood (not recorded which). Receptors originate from a man aged 35-49 years who had been exposed to COVID-19. Both conserved end residues are trimmed from each CDR3. D genes are given only for firm matches.

>TRBJ2-7|TRBV7-9|NA
ASSLGSSLYEQY
>TRBJ2-1|TRBV7-9|NA
ASSLSERVNEQF
>TRBJ2-4|TRBV13|NA
ASSYRADGAIQY
>TRBJ2-5|TRBV5-4|TRBD1
ASSANLPGTANEETQY
>TRBJ1-1|TRBV5-5|TRBD1
ASSRRGDRGTEAF
>TRBJ1-3|TRBV5-1|NA
ASSLRGGNSGNTIY
>TRBJ1-2|TRBV3-1/TRBV3-2|NA
ASSRLRVADGYT
>TRBJ2-1|TRBV4-1|NA
ASSRNREGAYNEQF
>TRBJ2-1|TRBV4-1|NA
ASSLLGTTYNEQF
>TRBJ1-3|TRBV10-3|NA
AISDERTRGNTIY
>TRBJ1-6|TRBV7-9|TRBD1
ASSYRDRKNSPLH
>TRBJ2-2|TRBV5-1|TRBD1
ASSRGTANTGELF
>TRBJ2-5|TRBV5-1|NA
ASSSDREGETQY
>TRBJ1-2|TRBV9|TRBD1
ASSAGTATSYGYT
>TRBJ2-1|TRBV7-9|TRBD2
ASSPGLAGARDEQF
>TRBJ2-3|TRBV7-2|NA
ASSWRPLDTQY
>TRBJ1-1|TRBV5-6|TRBD1
ASRTGGREAF
>TRBJ2-1|TRBV12-5|NA
ASAPDGGLRNEQF
>TRBJ2-1|TRBV30|TRBD2
AWSSGRALNEQF
>TRBJ2-7|TRBV29-1|NA
STMSEQSSYEQY
>TRBJ2-3|TRBV4-2|NA
ASSQEFRGTDTQY
>TRBJ1-5|TRBV15|NA
ATSRDDPQGRLWQPQH
>TRBJ1-4|TRBV5-1|NA
ASSLEGYRDEKLF
>TRBJ1-1|TRBV11-3|NA
ASSLVRGSEAF
>TRBJ2-5|TRBV11-1|TRBD2
ASSFNLGTRETQY
>TRBJ2-7|TRBV27|TRBD2
ASSLGGSLYEQY
>TRBJ2-5|TRBV2|NA
ATLGLLETQY
>TRBJ2-7|TRBV23-1|TRBD2
ASSQSTGESGRALN
>TRBJ2-7|TRBV7-9|TRBD2
ASSQRLAASYEQY
>TRBJ1-6|TRBV5-4|NA
ASSLGGSNSPLH
>TRBJ1-2|TRBV9|NA
ASSQKTGNYGYT
>TRBJ1-4|TRBV7-9|NA
ASSLSWQGNEKLF
>TRBJ2-7|TRBV2|TRBD2
ASSPSGRALSYEQY
>TRBJ1-1|TRBV24-1|NA
ATRGSMNTEAF
>TRBJ1-6|TRBV3-1/TRBV3-2|TRBD1
ASSVGQGPSPLH
>TRBJ2-1|TRBV14|NA
ASSQDEGAYYNEQF
>TRBJ2-2|TRBV7-9|NA
ASSHTTRGLAITGELF
>TRBJ2-7|TRBV9|TRBD2
ASSLPRWTSIVCEQY
>TRBJ2-7|TRBV3-1/TRBV3-2|TRBD1
ASSPNRDREQY
>TRBJ1-4|TRBV2|NA
ASSIGGSTNEKLF
>TRBJ2-7|TRBV9|NA
ASSASGGYEQY